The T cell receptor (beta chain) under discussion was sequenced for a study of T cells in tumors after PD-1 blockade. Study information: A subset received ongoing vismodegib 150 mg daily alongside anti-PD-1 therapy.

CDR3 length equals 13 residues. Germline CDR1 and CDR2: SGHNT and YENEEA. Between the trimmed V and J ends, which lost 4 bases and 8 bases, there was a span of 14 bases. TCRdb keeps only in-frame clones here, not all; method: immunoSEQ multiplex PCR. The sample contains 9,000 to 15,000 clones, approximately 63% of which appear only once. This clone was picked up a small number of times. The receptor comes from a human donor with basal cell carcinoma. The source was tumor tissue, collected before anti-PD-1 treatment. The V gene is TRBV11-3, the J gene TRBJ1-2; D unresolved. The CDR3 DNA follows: TGTGCCAGCAGCTCGCCTACCCGGGTGGGCTACACCTTC. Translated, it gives CASSSPTRVGYTF.